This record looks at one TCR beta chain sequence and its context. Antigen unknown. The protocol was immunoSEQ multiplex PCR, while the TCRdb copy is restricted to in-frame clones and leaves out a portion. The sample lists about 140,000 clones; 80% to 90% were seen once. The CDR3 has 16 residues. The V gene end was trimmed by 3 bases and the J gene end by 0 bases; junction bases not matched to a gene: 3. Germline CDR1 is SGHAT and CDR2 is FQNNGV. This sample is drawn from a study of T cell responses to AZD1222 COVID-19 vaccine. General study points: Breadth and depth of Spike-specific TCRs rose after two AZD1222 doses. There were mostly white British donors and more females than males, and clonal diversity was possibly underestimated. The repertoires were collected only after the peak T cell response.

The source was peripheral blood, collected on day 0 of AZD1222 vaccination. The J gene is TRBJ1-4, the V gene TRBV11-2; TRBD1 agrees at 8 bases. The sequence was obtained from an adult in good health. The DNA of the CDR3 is TGTGCCAGCAGCTTCCGACAGGGGCCAACTAATGAAAAACTGTTTTTT. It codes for CASSFRQGPTNEKLFF. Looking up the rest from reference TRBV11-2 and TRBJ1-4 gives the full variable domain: EAGVAQSPRYKIIEKRQSVAFWCNPISGHATLYWYQQILGQGPKLLIQFQNNGVVDDSQLPKDRFSAERLKGVDSTLKIQPAKLEDSAVYLCASSFRQGPTNEKLFFGSGTQLSVL.